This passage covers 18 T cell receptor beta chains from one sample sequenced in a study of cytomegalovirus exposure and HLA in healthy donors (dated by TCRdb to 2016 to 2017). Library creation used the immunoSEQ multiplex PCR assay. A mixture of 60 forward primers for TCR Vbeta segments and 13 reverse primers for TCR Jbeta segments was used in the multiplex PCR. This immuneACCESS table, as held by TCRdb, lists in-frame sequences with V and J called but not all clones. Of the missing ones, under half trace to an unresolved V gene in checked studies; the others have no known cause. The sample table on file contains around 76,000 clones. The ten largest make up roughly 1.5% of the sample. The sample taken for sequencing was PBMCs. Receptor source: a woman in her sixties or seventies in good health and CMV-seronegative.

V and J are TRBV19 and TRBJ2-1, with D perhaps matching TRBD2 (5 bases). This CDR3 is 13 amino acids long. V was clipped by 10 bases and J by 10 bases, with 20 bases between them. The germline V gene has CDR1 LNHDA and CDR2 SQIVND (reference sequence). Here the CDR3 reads CATTPTGDGEQFF. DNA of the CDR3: TGTGCCACCACGCCCACCGGGGATGGCGAGCAGTTCTTC.

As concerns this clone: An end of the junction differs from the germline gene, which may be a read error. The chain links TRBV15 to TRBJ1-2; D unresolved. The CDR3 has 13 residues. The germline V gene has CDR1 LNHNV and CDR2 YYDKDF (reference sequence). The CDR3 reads CATSGDGVYGYTF. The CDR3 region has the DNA TGTGCCACCAGCGGAGACGGAGTGTATGGCTACACCTTC. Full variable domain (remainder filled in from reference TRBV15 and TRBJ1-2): DAMVIQNPRYQVTQFGKPVTLSCSQTLNHNVMYWYQQKSSQAPKLLFHYYDKDFNNEADTPDNFQSRRPNTSFCFLDIRSPGLGDTAMYLCATSGDGVYGYTFGSGTRLTVV.

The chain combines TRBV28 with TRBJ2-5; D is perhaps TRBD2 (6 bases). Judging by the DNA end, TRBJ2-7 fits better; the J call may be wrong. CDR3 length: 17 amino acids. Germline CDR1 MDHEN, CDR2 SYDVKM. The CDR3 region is CASSKSPGRPTTYEQYF. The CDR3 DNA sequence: TGTGCCAGCAGCAAATCGCCGGGGAGGCCCACTACCTACGAGCAGTACTTC.

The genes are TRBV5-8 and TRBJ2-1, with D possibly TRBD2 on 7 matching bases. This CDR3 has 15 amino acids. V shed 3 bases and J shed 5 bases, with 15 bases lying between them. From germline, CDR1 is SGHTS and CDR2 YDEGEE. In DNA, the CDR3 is TGTGCCAGCAGCTATCGGAGGGGGGGCCACAATGAGCAGTTCTTC. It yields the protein CASSYRRGGHNEQFF.

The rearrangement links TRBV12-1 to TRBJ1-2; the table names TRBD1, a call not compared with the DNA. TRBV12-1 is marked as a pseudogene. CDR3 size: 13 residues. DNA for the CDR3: TGTGCCAGGGGGGAGAGTGGGGGCTGTGGCTACACCTTC. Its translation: CARGESGGCGYTF.

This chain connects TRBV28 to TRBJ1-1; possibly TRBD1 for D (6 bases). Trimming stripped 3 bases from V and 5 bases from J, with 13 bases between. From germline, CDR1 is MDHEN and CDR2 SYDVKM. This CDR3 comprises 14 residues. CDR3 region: CASSFGGARTEAFF. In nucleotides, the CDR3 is TGTGCCAGCAGTTTTGGGGGGGCGCGAACTGAAGCTTTCTTT.

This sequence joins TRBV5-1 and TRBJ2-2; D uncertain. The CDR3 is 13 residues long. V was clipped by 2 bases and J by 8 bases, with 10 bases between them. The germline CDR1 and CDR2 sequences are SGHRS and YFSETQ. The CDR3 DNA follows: TGCGCCAGCAGCTTTAGAAGTACGGGGGAGCTGTTTTTT. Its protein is CASSFRSTGELFF. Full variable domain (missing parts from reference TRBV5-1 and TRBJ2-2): KAGVTQTPRYLIKTRGQQVTLSCSPISGHRSVSWYQQTPGQGLQFLFEYFSETQRNKGNFPGRFSGRQFSNSRSEMNVSTLELGDSALYLCASSFRSTGELFFGEGSRLTVL.

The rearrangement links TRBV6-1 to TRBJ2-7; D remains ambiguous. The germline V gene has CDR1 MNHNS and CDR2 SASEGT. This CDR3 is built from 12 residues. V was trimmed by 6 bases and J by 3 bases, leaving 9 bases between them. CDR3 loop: CASSRHGYEQYF. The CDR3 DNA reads TGTGCCAGCAGCCGTCACGGCTACGAGCAGTACTTC.

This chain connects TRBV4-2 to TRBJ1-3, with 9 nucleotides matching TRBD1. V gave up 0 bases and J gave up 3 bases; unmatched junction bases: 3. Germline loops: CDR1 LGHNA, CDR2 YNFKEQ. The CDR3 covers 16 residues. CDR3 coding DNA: TGTGCCAGCAGCCAAGAGGGGACAGGGTATGGAAACACCATATATTTT. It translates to CASSQEGTGYGNTIYF.

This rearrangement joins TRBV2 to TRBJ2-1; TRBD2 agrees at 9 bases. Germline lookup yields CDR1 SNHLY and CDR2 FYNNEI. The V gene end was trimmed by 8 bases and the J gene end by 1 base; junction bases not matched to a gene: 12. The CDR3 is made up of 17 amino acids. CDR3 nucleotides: TGTGCCAGCGAGGGACTAGCTTGGAGGGGGTCCTACAATGAGCAGTTCTTC. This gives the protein CASEGLAWRGSYNEQFF.

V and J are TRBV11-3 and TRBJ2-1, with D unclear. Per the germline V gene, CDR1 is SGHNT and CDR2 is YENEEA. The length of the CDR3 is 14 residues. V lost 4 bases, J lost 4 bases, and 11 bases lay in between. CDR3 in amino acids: CASSSRVGYNEQFF. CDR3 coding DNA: TGTGCCAGCAGCTCCCGGGTAGGATACAATGAGCAGTTCTTC.

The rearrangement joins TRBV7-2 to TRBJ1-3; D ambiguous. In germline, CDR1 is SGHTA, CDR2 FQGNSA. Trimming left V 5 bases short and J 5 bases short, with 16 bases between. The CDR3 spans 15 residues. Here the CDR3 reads CASSGDSFRRNTIYF. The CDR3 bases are TGTGCCAGCAGCGGAGATTCTTTTAGACGAAACACCATATATTTT. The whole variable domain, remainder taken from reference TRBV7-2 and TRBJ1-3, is GAGVSQSPSNKVTEKGKDVELRCDPISGHTALYWYRQSLGQGLEFLIYFQGNSAPDKSGLPSDRFSAERTGGSVSTLTIQRTQQEDSAVYLCASSGDSFRRNTIYFGEGSWLTVV.

DNA of the CDR3: TGTGCCAGCAGCCCGGGACGGGAGGTTCGCGAGCAGTACTTC. Translated, it gives CASSPGREVREQYF. The chain recombines TRBV4-2 with TRBJ2-5, with 7 bases identical to TRBD2. The J call could be wrong; TRBJ2-7 is a better fit for the DNA end. CDR1 is LGHNA and CDR2 is YNFKEQ in the germline V gene. This CDR3 comprises 14 residues.

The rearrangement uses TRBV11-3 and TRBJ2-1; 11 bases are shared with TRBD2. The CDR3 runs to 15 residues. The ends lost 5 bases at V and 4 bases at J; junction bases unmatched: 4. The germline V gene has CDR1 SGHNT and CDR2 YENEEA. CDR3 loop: CASSPRTSGYNEQFF. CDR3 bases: TGTGCCAGCAGCCCGAGGACTAGCGGGTACAATGAGCAGTTCTTC.

CDR3 nucleotides: TGTGCCAGCGTCTCGGGACAGAGCTCTGGAAACACCATATATTTT. The encoded protein is CASVSGQSSGNTIYF. The chain joins TRBV28 to TRBJ1-3, with 7 positions matching TRBD1. Germline CDR1 and CDR2: MDHEN and SYDVKM. V lost 8 bases to trimming and J lost 0 bases; unmatched junction nucleotides: 7. The CDR3 runs to 15 residues.

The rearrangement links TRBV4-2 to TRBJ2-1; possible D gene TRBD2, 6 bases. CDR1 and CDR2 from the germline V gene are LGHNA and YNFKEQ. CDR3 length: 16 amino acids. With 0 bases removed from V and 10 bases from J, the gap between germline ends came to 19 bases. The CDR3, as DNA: TGTGCCAGCAGCCAAGAGGGACGGGGCCCGGGGGAAGAGCAGTTCTTC. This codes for CASSQEGRGPGEEQFF.

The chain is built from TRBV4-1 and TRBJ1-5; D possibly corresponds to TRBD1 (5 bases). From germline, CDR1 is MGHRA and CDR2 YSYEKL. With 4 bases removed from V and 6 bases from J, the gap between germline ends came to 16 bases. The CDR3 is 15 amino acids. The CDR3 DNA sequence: TGCGCCAGCAGCCTCACCCAGGGTATTAGTCAGCCCCAGCATTTT. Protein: CASSLTQGISQPQHF.

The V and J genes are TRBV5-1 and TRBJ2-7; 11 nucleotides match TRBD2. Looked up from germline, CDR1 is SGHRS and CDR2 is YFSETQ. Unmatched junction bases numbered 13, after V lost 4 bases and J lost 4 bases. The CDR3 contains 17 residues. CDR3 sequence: CASSRGTSGGGGYEQYF. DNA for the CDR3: TGCGCCAGCAGCCGAGGGACTAGCGGAGGGGGAGGTTACGAGCAGTACTTC.